The 18 T cell receptor beta chains listed next were all sequenced from one sample in a study of Graves' ophthalmopathy and Graves' hyperthyroidism. CDR3 regions of TCR beta were amplified from RNA transcripts. The first round was an RT-PCR with HTBI primers, and the second round was a multiplex PCR. One entry per CDR3 protein, called by TCRdb with MiXCR from the multiplex PCR reads. This sample yields 900,000 to 1,200,000 distinct CDR3 sequences, of which 35% to 45% are seen a single time; more than 9.5% belongs to the top ten. Sequenced material: peripheral blood or thyroid tissue (not recorded which). All receptors derive from an adult man with Graves' hyperthyroidism.

This clonotype was recorded many times. The chain uses TRBV2 and TRBJ1-5; maybe TRBD1 (5 bases). The CDR3 runs 12 residues. Trimming left V 7 bases short and J 3 bases short, with 7 bases between. Germline V gene lookup returns CDR1 SNHLY and CDR2 FYNNEI. The CDR3 nucleotides are TGTGCCAGCACGGGACCCAATCAGCCCCAGCATTTT. Encoded protein: CASTGPNQPQHF.

In its sample, this clonotype was seen a few times. This rearrangement joins TRBV6-5 to TRBJ2-5; TRBD2 aligns across 14 bases. V gave up 4 bases and J gave up 1 base; unmatched junction bases: 5. Germline-derived CDR1 and CDR2 are MNHEY and SVGAGI. The CDR3 extends over 17 amino acids. The CDR3: CASSSGTSGRPQETQYF. In nucleotides, the CDR3 is TGTGCCAGCAGTTCCGGGACTAGCGGGAGACCCCAAGAGACCCAGTACTTC.

Many counts were recorded for this clonotype. This rearrangement joins TRBV7-2 to TRBJ1-6; the D is unclear. The V gene lost 1 base and the J gene lost 8 bases, with 18 bases spanning the gap. The length of the CDR3 is 17 residues. The germline CDR1 and CDR2 sequences are SGHTA and FQGNSA. The CDR3 is CASSLEGGLWPYSPLHF. CDR3 bases: TGTGCCAGCAGCTTAGAAGGCGGCTTATGGCCCTATTCACCCCTCCACTTT.

The chain carries TRBV12-3 or TRBV12-4 and TRBJ2-5, with TRBD1 matching 11 bases. The CDR3 sequence is 16 residues long. V shed 6 bases and J 3 bases; nucleotides not matched to a gene: 9. Here the CDR3 reads CASSYRTGGQKETQYF. CDR3 nucleotides: TGTGCCAGCAGCTACCGGACAGGGGGCCAAAAAGAGACCCAGTACTTC.

The V and J genes are TRBV7-2 and TRBJ1-5; 7 nucleotides line up with TRBD1. The CDR3 spans 18 residues. V dropped 2 bases and J dropped 1; count of bases not matched to a gene: 11. Germline V gene lookup returns CDR1 SGHTA and CDR2 FQGNSA. DNA of the CDR3: TGTGCCAGCAGCTTATCCCCGACAGGGTCTCGGAGCAATCAGCCCCAGCATTTT. Translation: CASSLSPTGSRSNQPQHF.

The J gene is TRBJ2-7, the V gene TRBV6-6; no clear D gene. The CDR3 runs 15 residues. Germline V lookup: CDR1 MNHNY, CDR2 SVGAGI (reference sequence). V gave up 3 bases and J gave up 5 bases, with 17 bases separating them. CDR3 sequence reads: CASSYSLLDPDEQYF. The CDR3 coding sequence is TGTGCCAGCAGTTATAGCCTGTTAGACCCCGACGAGCAGTACTTC.

This clonotype was picked up many times. This chain links TRBV10-3 with TRBJ2-7; 9 bases map to TRBD1. CDR3 length equals 16 residues. CDR1 and CDR2 (germline): ENHRY, SYGVKD. V dropped 6 bases and J dropped 7; count of bases not matched to a gene: 16. The CDR3 region is CAIRSGTGRPQDEQYF. The CDR3 nucleotides read TGTGCCATCAGATCCGGGACAGGGAGACCCCAGGATGAGCAGTACTTC.

Notes on this clonotype: Possible read error: a much larger clone is one base away. V gene TRBV29-1 combines with J gene TRBJ2-7; 11 bases match TRBD2. The CDR3 totals 16 residues. Germline CDR1 is SQVTM and CDR2 is ANQGSEA. The V gene end was trimmed by 3 bases and the J gene end by 3 bases; junction bases not matched to a gene: 10. The CDR3 DNA reads as TGCAGCGTTGACCTTCGTGGGACTAGCGGTAGCTACGAGCAGTACTTC. As protein: CSVDLRGTSGSYEQYF.

With respect to this clonotype: A junction end diverges from the germline sequence, so it may reflect a read error. The chain uses TRBV10-3 and TRBJ1-6, with TRBD1 identical over 9 bases. From germline, CDR1 is ENHRY and CDR2 SYGVKD. This CDR3 is 15 amino acids long. CDR3 DNA sequence: TGTGCCATCAGGGAGTCCGGGACAGGGAATTCACCCCTCCACTTT. Its protein is CAIRESGTGNSPLHF.

This clonotype was counted many times. The chain is built from TRBV20-1 and TRBJ1-2; 8 positions agree with TRBD1. CDR1 and CDR2 (germline): DFQATT, SNEGSKA (reference sequence). J lost 7 bases, V lost 5 bases, and 18 bases had no gene match. The length of the CDR3 is 16 residues. The CDR3 spells CSAPRTGTSKRGGYTF. The DNA of the CDR3 is TGCAGTGCTCCCAGGACAGGGACCTCTAAGCGCGGTGGCTACACCTTC.

The chain employs TRBV14 and TRBJ1-1; D is unresolved. V lost 4 bases and J lost 6, with 15 bases in between. The CDR3 consists of 14 residues. Germline V gene sequence: CDR1 SGHDN, CDR2 FVKESK. CDR3 sequence: CASSPFRGGPEAFF. Here the CDR3 DNA reads TGTGCCAGCAGCCCGTTCCGGGGAGGGCCTGAAGCTTTCTTT.

Only a few counts were recorded for this clonotype. V gene TRBV2 combines with J gene TRBJ2-5; 7 nucleotides align to TRBD1. J was trimmed by 0 bases and V by 5 bases; bases with no gene match: 9. The V gene's germline CDR1 is SNHLY and CDR2 FYNNEI. The CDR3 is 16 residues long. The CDR3 DNA follows: TGTGCCAGCAGTCGACTTACAGGGGAGTACCAAGAGACCCAGTACTTC. As protein: CASSRLTGEYQETQYF.

This clonotype was detected ten times or more. The CDR3 DNA sequence: TGCAGCGCCACACGCACAGGGGGCGGCCTTGAAGCTTTCTTT. Protein sequence: CSATRTGGGLEAFF. The chain employs TRBV29-1 and TRBJ1-1; 9 positions agree with TRBD1. Germline V CDR1 and CDR2: SQVTM, ANQGSEA. V was clipped by 7 bases and J by 7 bases; unmatched bases: 13. The CDR3 has 14 residues.

The chain has TRBV7-9 and TRBJ2-7; 7 nucleotides line up with TRBD2. Trimming removed 5 bases from V and 3 bases from J; junction bases left unmatched: 13. The CDR3 length is 16 residues. Per germline, CDR1 SEHNR and CDR2 FQNEAQ (reference sequence). The CDR3 here is CASSPARGSRNYEQYF. DNA for the CDR3: TGTGCCAGCAGCCCTGCCCGCGGGAGTAGGAACTACGAGCAGTACTTC.

This clonotype occurred many times. The V call is TRBV24-1, the J call TRBJ2-2, with D unclear. Germline CDR1 KGHDR, CDR2 SFDVKD. V was cut by 7 bases and J by 1 base, with 6 bases left in between. CDR3 length equals 13 residues. CDR3 in amino acids: CATRTKNTGELFF. CDR3 sequence (DNA): TGTGCCACCAGGACAAAGAACACCGGGGAGCTGTTTTTT.

Many counts were recorded for this clonotype. The CDR3 DNA reads TGTGCCAGCAGCTTCCAGGGTCCTGGGGCCAACGTCCTGACTTTC. It specifies CASSFQGPGANVLTF. The chain combines TRBV7-9 with TRBJ2-6; tentative D call: TRBD1 (5 bases). Looked up from germline, CDR1 is SEHNR and CDR2 is FQNEAQ (reference sequence). The CDR3 is 15 amino acids. V was shortened by 3 bases and J by 2 bases, with 8 bases between the two germline ends.

The table lists this clonotype with many counts. V and J are TRBV9 and TRBJ2-2, with 7 nucleotides matching TRBD2. This CDR3 has 17 residues. CDR1 SGDLS and CDR2 YYNGEE come from the germline V gene. Unmatched junction bases numbered 15, after V lost 4 bases and J lost 6 bases. CDR3 DNA sequence: TGTGCCAGCAGCTCCGCTCGTGGGAGGGTTGGCGCCGGGGAGCTGTTTTTT. Translation gives CASSSARGRVGAGELFF.

In its sample, this clonotype was seen a few times. V and J are TRBV29-1 and TRBJ2-7, with D unresolved. The CDR3 runs 11 residues. Between the trimmed V and J ends, which lost 8 bases and 2 bases, there was a span of 10 bases. Germline loops: CDR1 SQVTM, CDR2 ANQGSEA. CDR3 in amino acids: CSLGDTYEQYF. The DNA of the CDR3 is TGCAGCTTAGGCGACACCTACGAGCAGTACTTC.